Sequencing of this T cell receptor beta chain was carried out in a study of regulatory T cells in long-lasting Graves disease. The study, taken as a whole, reports: Segments TRBV28, TRBJ1-2 and TRBJ2-5 showed preferential usage in persistent disease.

Construction of TCR beta libraries relied on iRepertoire HTBI primers and on Arm-PCR targeting CDR3 regions. MiXCR, run by TCRdb on the multiplex PCR reads, gives a single entry per CDR3 protein. The table has a few hundred thousand distinct CDR3 sequences, roughly 23% seen once. CDR3 size: 16 residues. Unmatched junction bases numbered 7, after V lost 5 bases and J lost 4 bases. Germline lookup yields CDR1 MNHEY and CDR2 SVGEGT. Time point indicated: persistent/refractory GD, antithyroid drugs over 5 years with positive TRAb. Extracted RNA from PBMCs served as the source of the TCR library. Worth noting for this clonotype: Its antigen is as yet unknown.

The sequencing here drew on peripheral blood mononuclear cells (PBMCs), taken when the disease was refractory, from a patient treated with antithyroid drugs. This sequence originates from a woman aged 40-49 years with Graves disease. The chain employs TRBV6-2 or TRBV6-3 and TRBJ2-1; TRBD2 agrees at 11 bases. CDR3 coding DNA: TGTGCCAGCAGTCCCCCGCCTAGCGGGAGGTACAATGAGCAGTTCTTC. The encoded protein is CASSPPPSGRYNEQFF.